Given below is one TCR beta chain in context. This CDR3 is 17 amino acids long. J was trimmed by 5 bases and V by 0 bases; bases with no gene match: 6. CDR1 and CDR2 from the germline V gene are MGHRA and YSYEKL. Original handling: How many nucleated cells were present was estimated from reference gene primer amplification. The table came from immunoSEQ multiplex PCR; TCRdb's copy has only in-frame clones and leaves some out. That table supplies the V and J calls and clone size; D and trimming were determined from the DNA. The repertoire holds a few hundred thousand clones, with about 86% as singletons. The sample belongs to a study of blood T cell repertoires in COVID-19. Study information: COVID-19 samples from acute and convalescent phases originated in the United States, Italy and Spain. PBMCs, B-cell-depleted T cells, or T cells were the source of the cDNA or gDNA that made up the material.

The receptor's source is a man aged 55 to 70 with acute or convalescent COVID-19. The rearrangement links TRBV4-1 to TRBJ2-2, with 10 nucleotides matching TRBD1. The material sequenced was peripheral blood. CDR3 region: CASSQDPGQGRTGELFF. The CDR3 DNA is TGCGCCAGCAGCCAAGACCCGGGACAGGGGCGAACCGGGGAGCTGTTTTTT.